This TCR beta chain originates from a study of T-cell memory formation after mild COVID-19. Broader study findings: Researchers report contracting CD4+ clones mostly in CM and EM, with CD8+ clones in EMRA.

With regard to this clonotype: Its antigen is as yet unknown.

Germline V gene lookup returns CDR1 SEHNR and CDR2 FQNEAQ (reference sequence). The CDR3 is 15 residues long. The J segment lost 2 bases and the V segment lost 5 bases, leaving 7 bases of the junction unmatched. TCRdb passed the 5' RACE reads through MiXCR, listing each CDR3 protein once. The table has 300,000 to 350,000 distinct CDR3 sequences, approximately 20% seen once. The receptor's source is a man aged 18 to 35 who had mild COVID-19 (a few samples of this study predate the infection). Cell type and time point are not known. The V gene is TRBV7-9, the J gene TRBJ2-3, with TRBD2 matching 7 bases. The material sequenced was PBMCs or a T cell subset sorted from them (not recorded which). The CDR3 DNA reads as TGTGCCAGCAGCCCCACCCTAGCGGCCACAGATACGCAGTATTTT. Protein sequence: CASSPTLAATDTQYF.